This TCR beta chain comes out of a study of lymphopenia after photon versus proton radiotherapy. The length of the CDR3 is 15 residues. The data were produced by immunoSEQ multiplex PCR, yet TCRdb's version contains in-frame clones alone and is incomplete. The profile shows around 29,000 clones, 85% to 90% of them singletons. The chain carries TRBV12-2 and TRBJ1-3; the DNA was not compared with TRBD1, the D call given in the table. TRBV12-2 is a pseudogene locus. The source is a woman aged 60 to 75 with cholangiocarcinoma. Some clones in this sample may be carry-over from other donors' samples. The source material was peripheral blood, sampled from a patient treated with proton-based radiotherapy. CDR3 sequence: CASRLGTGAGNTIYF. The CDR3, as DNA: TGTGCAAGTCGCCTGGGGACAGGTGCTGGAAACACCATATATTTT.